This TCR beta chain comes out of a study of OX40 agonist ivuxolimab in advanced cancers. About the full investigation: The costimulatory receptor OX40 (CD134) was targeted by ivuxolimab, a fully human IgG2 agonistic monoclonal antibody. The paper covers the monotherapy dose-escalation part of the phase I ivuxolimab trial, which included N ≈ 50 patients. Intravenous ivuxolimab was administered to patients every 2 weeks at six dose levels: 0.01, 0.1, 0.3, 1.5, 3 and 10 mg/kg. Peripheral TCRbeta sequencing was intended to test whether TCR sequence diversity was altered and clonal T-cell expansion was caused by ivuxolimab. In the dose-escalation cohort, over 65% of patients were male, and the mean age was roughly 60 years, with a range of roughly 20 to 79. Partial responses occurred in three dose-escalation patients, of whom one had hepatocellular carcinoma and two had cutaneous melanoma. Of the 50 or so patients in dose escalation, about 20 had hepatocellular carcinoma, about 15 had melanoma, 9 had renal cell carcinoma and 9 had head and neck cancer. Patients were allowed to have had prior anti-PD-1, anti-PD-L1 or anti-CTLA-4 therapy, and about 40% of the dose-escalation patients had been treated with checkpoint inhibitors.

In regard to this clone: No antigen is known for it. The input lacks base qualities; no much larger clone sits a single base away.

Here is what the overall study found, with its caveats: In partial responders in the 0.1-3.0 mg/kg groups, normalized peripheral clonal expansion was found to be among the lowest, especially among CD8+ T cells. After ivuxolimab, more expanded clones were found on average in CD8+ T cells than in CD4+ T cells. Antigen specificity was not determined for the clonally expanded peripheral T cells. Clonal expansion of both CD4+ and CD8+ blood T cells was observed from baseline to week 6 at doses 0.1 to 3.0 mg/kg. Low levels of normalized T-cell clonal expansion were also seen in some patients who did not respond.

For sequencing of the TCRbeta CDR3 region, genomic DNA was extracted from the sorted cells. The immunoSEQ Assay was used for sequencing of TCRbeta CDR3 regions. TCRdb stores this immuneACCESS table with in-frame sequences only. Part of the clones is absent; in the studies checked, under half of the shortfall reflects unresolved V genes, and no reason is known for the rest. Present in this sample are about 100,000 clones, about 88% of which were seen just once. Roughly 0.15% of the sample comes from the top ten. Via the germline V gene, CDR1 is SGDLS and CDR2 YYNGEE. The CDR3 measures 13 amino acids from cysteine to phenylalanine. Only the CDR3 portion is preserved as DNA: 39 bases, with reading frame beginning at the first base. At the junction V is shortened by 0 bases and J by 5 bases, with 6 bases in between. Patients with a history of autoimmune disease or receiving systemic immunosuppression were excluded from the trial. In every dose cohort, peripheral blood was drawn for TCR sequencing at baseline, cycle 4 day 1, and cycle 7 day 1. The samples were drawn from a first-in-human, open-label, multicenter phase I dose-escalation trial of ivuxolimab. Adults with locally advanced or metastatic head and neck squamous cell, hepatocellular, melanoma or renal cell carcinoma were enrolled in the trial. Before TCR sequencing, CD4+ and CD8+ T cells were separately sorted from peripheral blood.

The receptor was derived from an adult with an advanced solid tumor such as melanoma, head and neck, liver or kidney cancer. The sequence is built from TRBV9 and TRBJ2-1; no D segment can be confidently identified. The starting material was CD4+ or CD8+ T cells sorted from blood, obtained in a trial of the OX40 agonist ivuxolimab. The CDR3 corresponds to CASSVAQHNEQFF. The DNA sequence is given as TGTGCCAGCAGCGTAGCACAGCACAATGAGCAGTTCTTC.